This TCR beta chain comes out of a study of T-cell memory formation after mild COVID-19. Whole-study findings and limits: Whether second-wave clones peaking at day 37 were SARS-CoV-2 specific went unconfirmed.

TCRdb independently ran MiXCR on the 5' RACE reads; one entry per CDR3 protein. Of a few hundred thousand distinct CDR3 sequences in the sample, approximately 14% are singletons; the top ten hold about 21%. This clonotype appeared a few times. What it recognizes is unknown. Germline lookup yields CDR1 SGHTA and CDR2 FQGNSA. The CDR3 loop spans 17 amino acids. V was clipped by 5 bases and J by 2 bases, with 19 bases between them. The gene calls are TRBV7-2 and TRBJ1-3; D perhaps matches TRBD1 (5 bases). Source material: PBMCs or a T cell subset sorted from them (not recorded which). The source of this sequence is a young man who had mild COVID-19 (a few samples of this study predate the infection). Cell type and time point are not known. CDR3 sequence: CASSPTPGTITGNTIYF. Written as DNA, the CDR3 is TGTGCCAGCAGCCCAACCCCAGGGACGATAACTGGAAACACCATATATTTT. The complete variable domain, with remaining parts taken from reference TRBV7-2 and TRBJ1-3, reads GAGVSQSPSNKVTEKGKDVELRCDPISGHTALYWYRQSLGQGLEFLIYFQGNSAPDKSGLPSDRFSAERTGGSVSTLTIQRTQQEDSAVYLCASSPTPGTITGNTIYFGEGSWLTVV.